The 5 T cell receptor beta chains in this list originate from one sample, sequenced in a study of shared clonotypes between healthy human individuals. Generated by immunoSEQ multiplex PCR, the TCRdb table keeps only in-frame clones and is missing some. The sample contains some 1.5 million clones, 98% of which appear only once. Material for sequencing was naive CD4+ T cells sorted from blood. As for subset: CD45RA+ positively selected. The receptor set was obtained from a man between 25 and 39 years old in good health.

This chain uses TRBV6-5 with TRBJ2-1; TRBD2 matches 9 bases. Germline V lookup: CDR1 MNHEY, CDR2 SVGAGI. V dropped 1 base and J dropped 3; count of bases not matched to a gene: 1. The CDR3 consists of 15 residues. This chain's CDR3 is CASSYLAGVYNEQFF. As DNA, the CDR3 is TGTGCCAGCAGTTACTTAGCGGGGGTCTACAATGAGCAGTTCTTC.

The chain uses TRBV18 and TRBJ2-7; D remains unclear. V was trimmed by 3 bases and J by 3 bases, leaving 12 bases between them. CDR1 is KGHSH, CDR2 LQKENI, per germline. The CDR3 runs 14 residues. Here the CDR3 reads CASSPRNSYYEQYF. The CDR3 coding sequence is TGTGCCAGCTCACCTAGGAACTCTTACTACGAGCAGTACTTC.

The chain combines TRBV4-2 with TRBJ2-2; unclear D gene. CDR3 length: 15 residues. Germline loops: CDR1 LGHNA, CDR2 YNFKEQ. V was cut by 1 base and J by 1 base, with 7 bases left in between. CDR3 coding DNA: TGTGCCAGCAGCCAAGCGGAGAGGAACACCGGGGAGCTGTTTTTT. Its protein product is CASSQAERNTGELFF.

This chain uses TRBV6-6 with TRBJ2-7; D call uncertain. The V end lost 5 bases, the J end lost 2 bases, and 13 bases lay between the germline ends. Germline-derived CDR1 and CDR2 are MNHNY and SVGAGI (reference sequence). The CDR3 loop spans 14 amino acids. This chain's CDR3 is CASSLQEDPYEQYF. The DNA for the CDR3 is TGTGCCAGCAGTCTCCAGGAAGACCCCTACGAGCAGTACTTC.

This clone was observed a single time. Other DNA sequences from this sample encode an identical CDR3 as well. The CDR3 protein is CASSLSGPSYNEQFF. In DNA form, the CDR3 reads TGCGCCAGCAGCCTGAGCGGCCCCTCCTACAATGAGCAGTTCTTC. The V and J genes are TRBV5-1 and TRBJ2-1; D perhaps matches TRBD2 (5 bases). Germline V gene lookup returns CDR1 SGHRS and CDR2 YFSETQ. V was trimmed by 4 bases and J by 0 bases, leaving 11 bases between them. CDR3 length: 15 amino acids.